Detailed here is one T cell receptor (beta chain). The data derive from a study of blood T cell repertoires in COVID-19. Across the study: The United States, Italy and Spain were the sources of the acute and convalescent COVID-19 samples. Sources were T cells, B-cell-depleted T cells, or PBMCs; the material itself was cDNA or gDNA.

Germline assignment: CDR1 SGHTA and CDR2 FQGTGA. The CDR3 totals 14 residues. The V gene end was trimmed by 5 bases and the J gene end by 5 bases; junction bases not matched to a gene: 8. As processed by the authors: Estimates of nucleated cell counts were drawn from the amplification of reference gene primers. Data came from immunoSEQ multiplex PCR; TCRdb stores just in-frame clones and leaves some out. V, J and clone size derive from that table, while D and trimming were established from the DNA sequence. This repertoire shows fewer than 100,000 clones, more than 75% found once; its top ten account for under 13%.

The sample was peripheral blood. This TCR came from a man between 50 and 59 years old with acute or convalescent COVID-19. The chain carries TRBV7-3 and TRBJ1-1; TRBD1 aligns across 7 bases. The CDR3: CASSRQGGGTEAFF. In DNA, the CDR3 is TGTGCCAGCAGCCGACAGGGAGGAGGGACTGAAGCTTTCTTT.